The 29 T cell receptor beta chains reported below all come from one sample, sequenced in a study of shared clonotypes between healthy human individuals. Measured with immunoSEQ multiplex PCR; TCRdb has only the in-frame clones, and not every one. Among 980,000 or so clones, approximately 80% were seen once, and the ten largest hold around 1.5%. Sequencing was performed on memory CD4+ T cells sorted from blood. Sample subset: CD45RA-negative fraction. The origin of the receptors is a man aged 18 to 29 in good health.

The J gene is TRBJ2-5, the V gene TRBV4-3, with 11 bases aligning to TRBD1. This CDR3 has 16 amino acids. V lost 1 base to trimming and J lost 2 bases; unmatched junction nucleotides: 3. In germline, CDR1 is LGHNA, CDR2 YSLEER. CDR3 DNA sequence: TGCGCCAGCAGCCAAGGGACAGGGGGCTTACAAGAGACCCAGTACTTC. Protein sequence: CASSQGTGGLQETQYF.

Worth noting for this clone: Compared with germline, one end of the junction differs, possibly owing to a read error. The rearrangement joins TRBV30 to TRBJ1-1; D unresolved. The CDR3 is 13 amino acids. CDR1 and CDR2 from the germline V gene are GTSNPN and SVGIG (reference sequence). The CDR3 spells CAWNLMGNAEAFF. The CDR3 DNA follows: TGTGCCTGGAATCTAATGGGGAACGCTGAAGCTTTCTTT.

V is TRBV7-8 and J is TRBJ1-2, with 7 bases aligning to TRBD1. This CDR3 is built from 14 residues. V lost 0 bases to trimming and J lost 6 bases; unmatched junction nucleotides: 4. From germline, CDR1 is SGHVS and CDR2 FQNEAQ. CDR3 nucleotides: TGTGCCAGCAGCTTAGCGCTGACAGGGAATGGCTACACCTTC. It codes for CASSLALTGNGYTF.

This clone occurred a few times. The V gene is TRBV28, the J gene TRBJ1-5, with 7 bases aligning to TRBD1. CDR3 size: 13 residues. The V gene's germline CDR1 is MDHEN and CDR2 SYDVKM. The junction had 3 bases not matched to a gene; V was cut back by 6 bases and J by 4 bases. CDR3 residues: CASRLTGNQPQHF. CDR3 bases: TGTGCCAGCAGGTTGACAGGGAATCAGCCCCAGCATTTT.

Concerning this clone: It differs at one base from a far larger clone, so likely a read error. The chain joins TRBV5-5 to TRBJ2-2; no definite D call. With 3 bases removed from V and 3 bases from J, the gap between germline ends came to 3 bases. The germline gives CDR1 SGHKS, CDR2 YYEKEE (reference sequence). The CDR3 has 12 residues. This CDR3 reads CASSWDTGELFF. The CDR3 coding sequence is TGTGCCAGCAGCTGGGACACCGGGGAGCTGTTTTTT.

The CDR3 sequence is CASSGTAQYF. For the CDR3, the DNA is TGTGCCAGCAGTGGGACCGCACAGTACTTC. The chain employs TRBV28 and TRBJ2-7; either TRBD1 or TRBD2 may fit D (5 bases each). CDR1 is MDHEN and CDR2 is SYDVKM in the germline V gene. The V end lost 5 bases, the J end lost 10 bases, and 9 bases lay between the germline ends. This CDR3 spans 10 amino acids.

The rearrangement links TRBV2 to TRBJ2-4, with D possibly TRBD2 on 7 matching bases. There are 14 residues in the CDR3. Looked up from germline, CDR1 is SNHLY and CDR2 is FYNNEI. V was trimmed by 6 bases and J by 7 bases, leaving 16 bases between them. The CDR3 loop reads CASSGGPEGNIQYF. DNA for the CDR3: TGTGCCAGCAGCGGGGGGCCGGAGGGGAACATTCAGTACTTC.

Only a few counts were recorded for this clone. This chain connects TRBV29-1 to TRBJ2-7, with a tentative D call TRBD1 (5 bases). V shed 3 bases and J shed 4 bases, with 13 bases lying between them. This CDR3 is built from 13 residues. Germline values: CDR1 SQVTM, CDR2 ANQGSEA. The CDR3 bases are TGCAGCGTTGATAGGACACTGCGGTACGAGCAGTACTTC. This translates into CSVDRTLRYEQYF.

Details on this clone: This sequence is one base from a far larger clone and is likely a read error. The sample holds other DNA sequences that translate to the same CDR3. This sequence joins TRBV9 and TRBJ2-5, with unresolved D. V was cut by 1 base and J by 2 bases, with 0 bases left in between. The CDR3 runs 11 residues. Germline CDR1 is SGDLS and CDR2 is YYNGEE. CDR3 residues: CASSVQETQYF. CDR3 sequence (DNA): TGTGCCAGCAGCGTACAAGAGACCCAGTACTTC.

The rearrangement joins TRBV29-1 to TRBJ2-3; weak D call: TRBD2 (6 bases). This CDR3 comprises 15 residues. V was clipped by 6 bases and J by 0 bases, with 16 bases between them. Germline lookup yields CDR1 SQVTM and CDR2 ANQGSEA. In DNA form, the CDR3 reads TGCAGCGTGCCAGGGACTGCCTTTAGCACAGATACGCAGTATTTT. It encodes CSVPGTAFSTDTQYF.

Many counts were recorded for this clone. This chain joins TRBV11-2 and TRBJ2-3; D gene uncertain. The V end was cut by 5 bases, the J end by 5 bases, with 8 bases between. Per the germline V gene, CDR1 is SGHAT and CDR2 is FQNNGV. CDR3 length equals 12 residues. CDR3 DNA sequence: TGTGCCAGCAGCCCTTGGGGAGATACGCAGTATTTT. Amino acid sequence: CASSPWGDTQYF.

CDR3 amino acids: CASSWDGTTPYNEQFF. The CDR3, as DNA: TGTGCCAGCAGCTGGGACGGGACTACACCCTACAATGAGCAGTTCTTC. The chain couples TRBV5-8 to TRBJ2-1; 7 bases fit TRBD2. V trimming: 3 bases; J trimming: 2 bases; junction bases outside the gene matches: 8. The CDR3 contains 16 residues. The germline V gene encodes CDR1 SGHTS and CDR2 YDEGEE.

This chain joins TRBV5-1 and TRBJ2-3; 9 bases fit TRBD1. The CDR3 runs to 15 residues. Germline V lookup: CDR1 SGHRS, CDR2 YFSETQ. After removal of 4 bases from V and 2 bases from J, the junction contained 5 bases not matched to a gene. The CDR3: CASSVTGGATDTQYF. The CDR3 DNA follows: TGCGCCAGCAGCGTGACAGGGGGTGCCACAGATACGCAGTATTTT.

The chain links TRBV28 to TRBJ1-2; D ambiguous. Germline V gene lookup returns CDR1 MDHEN and CDR2 SYDVKM. There are 13 residues in the CDR3. V gave up 3 bases and J gave up 5 bases, with 10 bases separating them. The DNA for the CDR3 is TGTGCCAGCAGTTTCAGCTGGGAGTATGGCTACACCTTC. Its translation: CASSFSWEYGYTF.

The CDR3, as DNA: TGCGCCAGCAGCGGCGGACTAGCGGGAAACAATGAGCAGTTCTTC. As protein: CASSGGLAGNNEQFF. V gene TRBV5-1 combines with J gene TRBJ2-1; 12 nucleotides agree with TRBD2. The CDR3 is 15 residues long. The trim removed 4 bases at V and 5 bases at J, leaving 4 bases unmatched. CDR1 is SGHRS, CDR2 YFSETQ, per germline.

This chain links TRBV5-8 with TRBJ1-5; D call uncertain. This CDR3 has 17 residues. V lost 4 bases and J lost 6, with 23 bases in between. Germline CDR1 SGHTS, CDR2 YDEGEE. Here the CDR3 reads CASSRNGGVRRTQPQHF. In DNA, the CDR3 is TGTGCCAGCAGCCGCAATGGCGGGGTACGCCGGACTCAGCCCCAGCATTTT. The whole variable domain, filled in from reference TRBV5-8 and TRBJ1-5, reads EAGVTQSPTHLIKTRGQQATLRCSPISGHTSVYWYQQALGLGLQFLLWYDEGEERNRGNFPPRFSGRQFPNYSSELNVNALELEDSALYLCASSRNGGVRRTQPQHFGDGTRLSIL.

This clone was detected only a few times. The chain has TRBV10-1 and TRBJ1-2; D unresolved. CDR1 WNHNN and CDR2 SYGVQD come from the germline V gene (reference sequence). The CDR3 loop spans 13 amino acids. Trimming took off 6 bases at V and 2 bases at J, with 10 bases between the two ends. CDR3 in amino acids: CASSSAGNYGYTF. The CDR3 nucleotides are TGCGCCAGCAGCTCCGCGGGAAACTATGGCTACACCTTC.

The J gene is TRBJ2-7, the V gene TRBV6-6, with 8 nucleotides matching TRBD1. The CDR3 has 13 residues. The V gene end was trimmed by 8 bases and the J gene end by 7 bases; junction bases not matched to a gene: 10. CDR1 is MNHNY and CDR2 is SVGAGI in the germline V gene (reference sequence). The CDR3 nucleotides read TGTGCCAGCTCCACGCAGGGGGCGAATGAGCAGTACTTC. As protein: CASSTQGANEQYF.

The gene calls are TRBV2 and TRBJ2-5; 8 bases are shared with TRBD1. The CDR3 has 14 amino acids. Trimming at V came to 7 bases and at J to 4 bases, leaving 8 bases not matched to a gene. Germline loops: CDR1 SNHLY, CDR2 FYNNEI. This CDR3 is CASTGQGQRETQYF. The CDR3 DNA reads TGTGCCAGCACCGGACAGGGTCAGCGAGAGACCCAGTACTTC.

This chain connects TRBV4-3 to TRBJ2-5; 7 positions match TRBD2. The CDR3 sequence is 15 residues long. Germline V lookup: CDR1 LGHNA, CDR2 YSLEER. After removal of 3 bases from V and 3 bases from J, the junction contained 7 bases not matched to a gene. The CDR3 DNA reads TGCGCCAGCAGCCAGTCTAGCGGATATAAAGAGACCCAGTACTTC. It specifies CASSQSSGYKETQYF.

Details on this clone: This sample also contains other DNA sequences that code for the same CDR3. The gene calls are TRBV5-6 and TRBJ1-6, with D unclear. Germline lookup yields CDR1 SGHDT and CDR2 YYEEEE. The CDR3 has 13 residues. V was clipped by 0 bases and J by 6 bases, with 4 bases between them. The CDR3 bases are TGTGCCAGCAGCTTGGGACCTAATTCACCCCTCCACTTT. The encoded protein is CASSLGPNSPLHF.

This chain's CDR3 is CASSATFYNEQFF. In DNA form, the CDR3 reads TGCGCCAGCAGCGCGACATTCTACAATGAGCAGTTCTTC. V is TRBV5-1 and J is TRBJ2-1; D remains ambiguous. V was pared by 4 bases and J by 3 bases, with 8 bases between. This CDR3 has 13 amino acids. The germline V gene has CDR1 SGHRS and CDR2 YFSETQ.

V and J are TRBV5-1 and TRBJ2-6; D unclear. Germline V lookup: CDR1 SGHRS, CDR2 YFSETQ. The CDR3 has 15 residues. V dropped 4 bases and J dropped 1 base, with 9 bases sitting between them. This CDR3 reads CASSGTVSGANVLTF. As DNA, the CDR3 is TGCGCCAGCAGCGGTACGGTTTCTGGGGCCAACGTCCTGACTTTC.

The CDR3 reads CACRFGGAYGYTF. CDR3 in DNA: TGTGCCTGTAGGTTCGGGGGCGCCTATGGCTACACCTTC. V is TRBV30 and J is TRBJ1-2; maybe TRBD1 (6 bases). This CDR3 region has 13 residues. V was trimmed by 6 bases and J by 4 bases, leaving 15 bases between them. Looked up from germline, CDR1 is GTSNPN and CDR2 is SVGIG (reference sequence).

The chain employs TRBV19 and TRBJ1-5; D is unclear. Germline V gives CDR1 LNHDA, CDR2 SQIVND (reference sequence). The V gene lost 6 bases and the J gene lost 2 bases, with 14 bases spanning the gap. This CDR3 is 15 amino acids long. CDR3 in DNA: TGTGCCAGTAGGATCGGGTCCCAGGGCAATCAGCCCCAGCATTTT. Its protein product is CASRIGSQGNQPQHF.

In the case of this clone: At the DNA level, this CDR3 is encoded by other sequences in the same sample as well. The chain uses TRBV5-1 and TRBJ2-5; a possible D gene is TRBD2 (5 bases). CDR1 is SGHRS and CDR2 is YFSETQ in the germline V gene. The CDR3 contains 13 residues. V lost 4 bases, J lost 1 base, and 8 bases lay in between. CDR3 loop: CASSLGAQETQYF. CDR3 in DNA: TGCGCCAGCAGCCTGGGAGCCCAAGAGACCCAGTACTTC.

The chain has TRBV21-1 and TRBJ2-7; the table's D call of TRBD2 was not tested on the DNA. TRBV21-1 is reported as a pseudogene. This CDR3 has 12 amino acids. This CDR3 reads CASSPGGHEQYF. CDR3 DNA: TGTGCCAGCTCTCCGGGGGGCCACGAGCAGTACTTC.

The rearrangement joins TRBV11-2 to TRBJ2-7; possibly TRBD2 for D (5 bases). The CDR3 has 17 residues. Trimming removed 4 bases from V and 4 bases from J, with 23 bases in between. The V gene's germline CDR1 is SGHAT and CDR2 FQNNGV. The CDR3 reads CASSSPTWAGGDYEQYF. CDR3 coding DNA: TGTGCCAGCAGCTCTCCGACTTGGGCAGGAGGCGATTACGAGCAGTACTTC.

The chain joins TRBV6-1 to TRBJ2-5; TRBD1 aligns across 10 bases. Germline loops: CDR1 MNHNS, CDR2 SASEGT. This CDR3 comprises 14 residues. V trimming: 7 bases; J trimming: 1 base; junction bases outside the gene matches: 3. Here the CDR3 reads CASTWTGGQETQYF. As DNA, the CDR3 is TGTGCCAGCACCTGGACAGGGGGCCAAGAGACCCAGTACTTC.